A single T cell receptor beta chain is shown here with its context. Its recognized antigen is unknown. Because the CDR3 is missing its conserved closing phenylalanine or tryptophan, this is likely a read error. It is unclear where the CDR3 begins or ends on the DNA, so no DNA is shown, and the CDR3 is as TCRdb lists it. Known numbers of KT2, a T cell clone whose TCR had been sequenced previously, were spiked into unfractionated PBMC to test the sensitivity and accuracy of the pipeline. A range of KT2-to-PBMC ratios was set up by mixing KT2 cells into a fixed number of PBMC. Library method: UMI-ligation and nested PCR. Using T4 RNA ligase 1, a single-stranded oligonucleotide bearing the Illumina SP2 sequence plus a UMI was ligated onto the 3' end of the cDNA. PCR1 ran three to four cycles (98°C 15 s, 69°C 30 s, 72°C 40 s); the beta primer was an equimolar mix of RC1.1 and RC1.2 covering TRBC1 and TRBC2. Starting at PCR2, TCR alpha and beta chains were handled separately, and sample indices and Illumina adaptors were added. The UMI comprised 12 random nucleotides, as two hexamers separated by a spacer, placed after an 8-base spacer. Libraries were sequenced on an Illumina MiSeq using v2 2x251 paired-end chemistry, with approximately eleven samples typically included per run. PhiX DNA at about 4.5-7% was added to each sequencing library to increase diversity. The study's processing was this. bcl2fastq converted raw reads to FASTQ, and Demultiplexor demultiplexed the reads by dual indices. Decombinator assigned V and J genes by tag matching, allowing a single base-pair mismatch. Using UMIs, Collapsinator corrected both sequencing errors and the frequency errors that come from PCR heterogeneity. Decombinator identifiers were converted to nucleotide sequence by CDR3Translator, the sequences were translated to amino acids, and CDR3 was extracted using C- and N-terminal motifs. Each distinct KT2 TCR was counted as one cluster of KT2 sequences that shared a single unique molecular identifier. TCRdb redid the processing of the public reads, applying fastp at Q25 and MiXCR, and retained in-frame beta chains. Every CDR3 protein is listed once, alongside the most common genes and DNA of its rows. The V and J calls and clone size are TCRdb's, not the authors'. The sample records tens of thousands of distinct CDR3 sequences, 6% to 9.5% of which are singletons. The ten largest make up about 15% of the sample.

This record comes from a study of quantifying T cell responses using KT2 cells (dated by TCRdb to about 2017). Regarding the complete study: RNA was DNase-treated and reverse transcribed with TCR alpha and beta constant-region primers, mostly using SuperScript III. Under optimum conditions, the T4 ligation step was estimated to exceed 10% efficiency. To avoid over-amplification, PCR2 was carried out as a SYBR Green qPCR and halted once a predetermined fluorescence threshold was reached.

Study-wide conclusions, independent of this receptor: Counts of KT2 alpha and beta sequences scaled linearly with input KT2 cell number over several orders of magnitude. KT2 sequences were detected down to the lowest spike-in tested, which was about one KT2 cell per 100,000 PBMC. No side-by-side comparison between this pipeline and other TCR sequencing techniques was included in the study. Saturation in the detection of KT2 sequences was observed at very high KT2 spike-in numbers.

The CDR1 and CDR2 encoded by the germline V gene are SGHVS and FNYEAQ. The CDR3 is 9 amino acids long, termini counted. The specimen was PBMCs spiked with cells of the T cell clone KT2. This receptor was identified in a human donor. The rearranged chain carries TRBV7-6 and TRBJ2-7; the DNA was not used to check the table's D call, TRBD1. The CDR3 is CASTPGRGL.